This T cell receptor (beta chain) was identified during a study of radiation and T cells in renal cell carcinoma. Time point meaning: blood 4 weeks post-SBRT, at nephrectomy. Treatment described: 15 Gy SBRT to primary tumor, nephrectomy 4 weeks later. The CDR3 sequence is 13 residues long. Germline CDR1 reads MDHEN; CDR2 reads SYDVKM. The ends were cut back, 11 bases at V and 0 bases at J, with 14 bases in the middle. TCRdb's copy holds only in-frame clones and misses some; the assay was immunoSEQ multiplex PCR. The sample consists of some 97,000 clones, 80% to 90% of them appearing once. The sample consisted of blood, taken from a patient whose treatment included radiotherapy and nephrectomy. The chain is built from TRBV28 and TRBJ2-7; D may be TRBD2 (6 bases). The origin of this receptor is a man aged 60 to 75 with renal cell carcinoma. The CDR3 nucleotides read TGTGCCGCAACCACCGGGGGCTCCTACGAGCAGTACTTC. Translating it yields CAATTGGSYEQYF.